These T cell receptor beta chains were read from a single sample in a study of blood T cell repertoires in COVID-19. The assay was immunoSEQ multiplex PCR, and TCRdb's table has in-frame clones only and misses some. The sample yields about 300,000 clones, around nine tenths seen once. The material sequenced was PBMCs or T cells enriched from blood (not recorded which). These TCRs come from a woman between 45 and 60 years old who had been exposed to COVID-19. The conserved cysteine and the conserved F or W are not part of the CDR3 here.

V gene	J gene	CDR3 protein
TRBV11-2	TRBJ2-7	ASSLAGFSYEQY
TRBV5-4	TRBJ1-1	ASSPNSRAEAF
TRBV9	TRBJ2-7	ASSVYEGALYEQY
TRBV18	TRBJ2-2	ASSPRGSDTGELF
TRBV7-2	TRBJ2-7	ASGIGGASRDEQY
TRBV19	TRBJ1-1	ASSQGNTEAF
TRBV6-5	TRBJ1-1	ASKGGQGFEAF
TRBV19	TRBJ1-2	ASSTPSPDGYT
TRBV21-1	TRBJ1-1	ASSNYPPNTEAF
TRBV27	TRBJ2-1	ASSLSSGGWYEQF
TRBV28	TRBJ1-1	ASSLAGVTEAF
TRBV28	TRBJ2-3	AVPPRGYSTDTQY
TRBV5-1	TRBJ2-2	ASSLAGSTGELF
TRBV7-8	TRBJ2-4	ASSLVGGVAKNIQY
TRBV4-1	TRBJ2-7	ASSQDPGQGYVHEQY
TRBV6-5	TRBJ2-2	ASSSRSMSTGELF
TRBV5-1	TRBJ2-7	ASSLGDRAYEQY
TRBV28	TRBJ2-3	ASSRRGASGGADTQY
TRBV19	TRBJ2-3	ASSPREGQGRPDTQY
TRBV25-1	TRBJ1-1	ASSELGAGAF
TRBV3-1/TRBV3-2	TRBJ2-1	ASSRMTGNSYNEQF
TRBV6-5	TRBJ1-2	ASSTDRHPFYGYT
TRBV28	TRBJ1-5	ASSLLGSGQPQH
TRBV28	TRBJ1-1	ASPPSGRGTEAF
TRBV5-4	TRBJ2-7	ASSLPTDSYEQY
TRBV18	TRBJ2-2	ASSPLTGTGELF
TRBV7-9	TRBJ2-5	ASRPPGQGLRGQETQY